The clone carrying this T cell receptor (beta chain) occurred a few times. Its antigen is undetermined. This sample stems from a study of cytotoxic CD8 clonotypes in ibrutinib-treated CLL. Points from the study as a whole: For progressing versus sustained-remission patients, sampling times were not the same. Treatment left the uncommon public clonotypes either contracted or stable in frequency. Baseline clonality was higher than in age-matched healthy donors and moved in step with circulating CD8+ T-cell counts.

The assay was immunoSEQ multiplex PCR, and TCRdb's table has in-frame clones only and misses some. The sample lists some 200,000 clones; roughly 79% were seen once. Germline V gives CDR1 MGHRA, CDR2 YSYEKL. The V gene lost 1 base and the J gene lost 5 bases, with 18 bases spanning the gap. The CDR3 length is 17 residues. The TCR sequence derives from a human donor with chronic lymphocytic leukemia. Sequencing used PBMCs, obtained after 12 months of ibrutinib treatment. The chain uses TRBV4-1 and TRBJ1-5; TRBD1 is a possible D gene (6 bases). CDR3 loop: CASSQVGRGRSHQPQHF. The DNA for the CDR3 is TGCGCCAGCAGCCAAGTCGGCAGGGGCCGAAGTCATCAGCCCCAGCATTTT.